This TCR beta chain derives from a study of blood T cell repertoires in COVID-19. This clone came up a few times. Germline values: CDR1 LGHDT, CDR2 YNNKEL (reference sequence). Trimming cost V 1 base and J 9 bases, with 7 bases left between them. This CDR3 is built from 13 residues. The data were produced by immunoSEQ multiplex PCR, yet TCRdb's version contains in-frame clones alone and is incomplete. Seen here are approximately 500,000 clones, approximately 85% observed once, and the top ten hold roughly 3.2%. This sequence joins TRBV3-1 (or the pseudogene TRBV3-2) and TRBJ1-6, with D hard to call. Specimen: peripheral blood. This receptor was taken from a human donor in a cohort sampled during active COVID-19. CDR3 loop: CASSQVDSSPLHF. CDR3 sequence (DNA): TGTGCCAGCAGCCAAGTAGATAGTTCACCCCTCCACTTT.